Listed here are 32 T cell receptor delta chains from one sample, sequenced in a study of gamma-delta T cells after stem cell transplantation. TCRdb reanalysed the RT-PCR reads via CATT. The table shows 2,500 to 3,500 delta-chain clones, with 2.9% occurring only once. Sequenced input: gamma-delta T cells. Receptor source: a human donor. It is not recorded whose cells these are; they may come from a transplant donor.

As for this clone: A read error likely explains why the TCRdb protein, taken from a much larger clone, differs from this DNA's translation at residue 14; the protein shown is translated from the DNA. The V and J genes are TRDV2 and TRDJ1; 12 bases align to TRDD3. The CDR3 loop spans 19 amino acids. CDR1 and CDR2 from the germline V gene are GEAIGNYY and EKD. V was pared by 1 base and J by 3 bases, with 14 bases of the junction left unmatched. The CDR3 bases are TGTGCCTGTGACACGGACCCCGACTGGGGGATACTTAACGCCGATAAACTCATCTTT. Translating it yields CACDTDPDWGILNADKLIF.

Remarks on this clone: The mismatch at residue 10 between this DNA's translation and the TCRdb protein of a much larger clone likely reflects a read error; the protein shown is translated from the DNA. The genes are TRDV2 and TRDJ1; D is perhaps TRDD3 (5 bases). This CDR3 contains 19 residues. The germline gives CDR1 GEAIGNYY, CDR2 EKD. Trimming pared 0 bases from V and 3 bases from J, leaving 25 bases between. The CDR3 bases are TGTGCCTGTGACACCGTGGGCGTACTGAGGGATCGTCTGGCCGATAAACTCATCTTT. Translating it yields CACDTVGVLRDRLADKLIF.

There are a few counts of this clone. Other DNA sequences in the same sample also yield this CDR3. The chain links TRDV2 to TRDJ1, with TRDD3 matching 11 bases. J was trimmed by 2 bases and V by 6 bases; bases with no gene match: 10. Germline CDR1 reads GEAIGNYY; CDR2 reads EKD. This CDR3 has 16 amino acids. The CDR3 DNA is TGTGCCTGTTCTGGGTTGGGGGATACGGGGACCGATAAACTCATCTTT. Protein: CACSGLGDTGTDKLIF.

This chain joins TRDV2 and TRDJ1, with 8 nucleotides matching TRDD3. J lost 0 bases, V lost 4 bases, and 9 bases had no gene match. Germline V CDR1 and CDR2: GEAIGNYY, EKD. The CDR3 is made up of 16 amino acids. CDR3 bases: TGTGCCTGTGATGTACTGGGGGGCCCGTACACCGATAAACTCATCTTT. This sequence encodes CACDVLGGPYTDKLIF.

This clone was seen a few times. A read error is likely here: a far larger clone is one base away. The chain employs TRDV2 and TRDJ1, with 7 positions matching TRDD3. V dropped 5 bases and J dropped 0; count of bases not matched to a gene: 14. The CDR3 spans 17 residues. In germline, CDR1 is GEAIGNYY, CDR2 EKD. The CDR3 reads CACGTVGGGPYTDKLIF. The CDR3 DNA is TGTGCCTGTGGCACGGTTGGTGGGGGACCCTACACCGATAAACTCATCTTT.

This clone was counted only a few times. A far larger clone is one nucleotide away, so this likely arose from a read error. This chain links TRDV2 with TRDJ1, with D possibly being TRDD3 (5 bases). CDR1 is GEAIGNYY, CDR2 EKD, per germline. CDR3 length: 17 residues. The CDR3 loop is CARDTAGGPTYTDKLIF. The CDR3 DNA is TGTGCCCGTGACACTGCGGGGGGCCCGACGTACACCGATAAACTCATCTTT.

Of note for this clone: The protein recorded in TCRdb matches a much larger clone and deviates from this DNA's translation at residue 16, suggesting a read error; the protein here is obtained by translating the DNA. The chain employs TRDV2 and TRDJ1, with D perhaps matching TRDD3 (6 bases). There are 18 residues in the CDR3. CDR1 and CDR2 from the germline V gene are GEAIGNYY and EKD. Written as DNA, the CDR3 is TGTGCCTGTGACACCATCCGCCGGGGGGACAAGTACACCGATAAACCCATCTTT. This translates into CACDTIRRGDKYTDKPIF.

This chain uses TRDV2 with TRDJ1, with 10 nucleotides matching TRDD3. CDR1 and CDR2 (germline): GEAIGNYY, EKD. Losses at the gene ends were 1 base for V and 2 bases for J; bases not matched to a gene: 9. There are 17 residues in the CDR3. In nucleotides, the CDR3 is TGTGCCTGTGACACGCTAGGGGTACTGGGGGATACCGATAAACTCATCTTT. Its translation: CACDTLGVLGDTDKLIF.

This clone was counted only a few times. The likely explanation is a read error, given a far larger clone one base away. The V and J genes are TRDV2 and TRDJ1; 8 bases align to TRDD3. Germline V CDR1 and CDR2: GEAIGNYY, EKD. V lost 3 bases, J lost 4 bases, and 27 bases stayed unmatched. This CDR3 is 21 amino acids long. CDR3 nucleotides: TGTGCCTGTGACGCCGTACGTAACCTGGGGGAAGCTGGGGAACACAACGATAAACTCATCTTT. Amino acids: CACDAVRNLGEAGEHNDKLIF.

This clone is medium-sized within its sample. Other DNA sequences within the sample encode an identical CDR3. The rearrangement links TRDV2 to TRDJ1; TRDD3 aligns across 12 bases. Germline CDR1 is GEAIGNYY and CDR2 is EKD. The CDR3 is 18 amino acids. V lost 2 bases to trimming and J lost 0 bases; unmatched junction nucleotides: 9. Here the CDR3 DNA reads TGTGCCTGTGACAGCGTTCATACTGGGGGATACAACACCGATAAACTCATCTTT. This translates into CACDSVHTGGYNTDKLIF.

A remark on this clone: A far bigger clonotype differs at one base, so this is likely a read error. The sample carries other DNA sequences with the same CDR3. V is TRDV2 and J is TRDJ1, with TRDD3 as a possible D gene (6 bases). The V gene lost 1 base and the J gene lost 8 bases, with 19 bases spanning the gap. Germline CDR1 and CDR2: GEAIGNYY and EKD. The CDR3 consists of 15 residues. The CDR3 nucleotides are TGTGCCTGTGACACACTTGAAGGGGGACCCCCGAAACTCATCTTT. Its protein is CACDTLEGGPPKLIF.

With regard to this clone: A far more abundant clone sits one base away, making this likely a read error. Distinct nucleotide sequences in the sample also encode this CDR3. The rearrangement joins TRDV2 to TRDJ2; 13 bases line up with TRDD3. Germline lookup yields CDR1 GEAIGNYY and CDR2 EKD. This CDR3 has 20 amino acids. V shed 3 bases and J 3 bases; nucleotides not matched to a gene: 15. The CDR3 DNA follows: TGTGCCTGTGACGCCATACTGGGGGATACGAGGGTACGTGTGACAGCACAACTCTTCTTT. Translated: CACDAILGDTRVRVTAQLFF.

The sample holds many counts of this clone. One end of the junction fails to match germline, which may point to a read error. The gene calls are TRDV2 and TRDJ1; 12 positions agree with TRDD3. This CDR3 comprises 20 residues. Germline lookup yields CDR1 GEAIGNYY and CDR2 EKD. The CDR3 DNA is TGTGCCTGTGACACGGTTGCTGGGGGATACGCGGTGGGTACCACCGATACACTCATCTTT. It yields the protein CACDTVAGGYAVGTTDTLIF.

Many counts were recorded for this clone. A far larger clone is just one base off, so this is likely a read error. Other DNA sequences of this sample code for an identical CDR3. The rearrangement joins TRDV2 to TRDJ1; 11 bases are shared with TRDD3. CDR1 GEAIGNYY and CDR2 EKD come from the germline V gene. The CDR3 spans 20 residues. CDR3 protein: CACDLVLGDNNAPYTDKLIF. As DNA, the CDR3 is TGTGCCTGTGACCTAGTACTGGGGGATAATAATGCCCCCTACACCGATAAACTCATCTTC.

This clone was found a few times. A much bigger clone sits one base away, suggesting this may be a read error. The V and J genes are TRDV2 and TRDJ3; D is unclear. CDR3 size: 18 residues. V gave up 2 bases and J gave up 0 bases, with 13 bases separating them. The germline gives CDR1 GEAIGNYY, CDR2 EKD. As DNA, the CDR3 is TGTGCCTGTGACAGGACGGGCTCTAGCTCCTGGGACACCCGACAGATGTTTTTC. The encoded protein is CACDRTGSSSWDTRQMFF.

In regard to this clone: A far larger clone is off by one base, so a read error is likely. The chain joins TRDV2 to TRDJ1; D perhaps matches TRDD3 (6 bases). The CDR3 loop spans 13 amino acids. The germline gives CDR1 GEAIGNYY, CDR2 EKD. This CDR3 reads CARDSMGADKLIF. The CDR3 nucleotides read TGTGCCCGTGACTCAATGGGGGCCGATAAACTCATCTTT.

This clone has more than one count but fewer than ten. This likely came from a read error, as a far larger clone is one base away. Different DNA sequences within this sample yield the same CDR3. The chain recombines TRDV2 with TRDJ1; 7 bases line up with TRDD3. The CDR3 has 15 residues. Germline V gene sequence: CDR1 GEAIGNYY, CDR2 EKD. V dropped 7 bases and J dropped 0; count of bases not matched to a gene: 10. The CDR3 DNA reads as TGTGCCTGCGTTGACCTGGGGGCCAACACCGATAAACTCATCTTT. Translated: CACVDLGANTDKLIF.

There are a few counts of this clone. The translation of this DNA and the TCRdb protein of a much larger clone differ at residue 12, probably owing to a read error; the protein shown here is translated from the DNA. The genes are TRDV2 and TRDJ1, with 8 nucleotides matching TRDD3. Germline CDR1 reads GEAIGNYY; CDR2 reads EKD. The CDR3 spans 16 residues. The CDR3 nucleotides are TGTGCCTGTGACACCCTGGGGGACTATAACACCGTTAAACTCATCTTT. Protein sequence: CACDTLGDYNTVKLIF.

The J gene is TRDJ1, the V gene TRDV2, with 11 bases lining up with TRDD3. V dropped 1 base and J dropped 3; count of bases not matched to a gene: 9. This CDR3 has 17 amino acids. The germline V gene has CDR1 GEAIGNYY and CDR2 EKD. In nucleotides, the CDR3 is TGTGCCTGTGACACTCTACTGGGGGATATCGTCGCCGATAAACTCATCTTT. The encoded protein is CACDTLLGDIVADKLIF.

This clone was seen only a few times. TCRdb's listed protein matches a much larger clone and diverges from this DNA's translation at residue 10, likely through a read error; the protein shown comes from the DNA. The J gene is TRDJ1, the V gene TRDV2, with TRDD3 matching over 8 bases. Germline assignment: CDR1 GEAIGNYY and CDR2 EKD. The CDR3 loop spans 15 amino acids. V lost 4 bases, J lost 5 bases, and 11 bases stayed unmatched. The CDR3, as DNA: TGTGCCTGTGATCCCTTGGGGGATCGAGTAGATAAACTCATCTTT. Protein: CACDPLGDRVDKLIF.

A word on this clone: TCRdb shows a much larger clone's protein in place of this DNA's translation, and the two differ at residue 13, likely through a read error; the protein shown is translated from the DNA. The chain combines TRDV2 with TRDJ1, with 7 bases that match TRDD3. CDR1 is GEAIGNYY, CDR2 EKD, per germline. The CDR3 is made up of 15 amino acids. CDR3 nucleotide sequence: TGTGCCTGTGTTGACCTGGGGGCCAACACCGATAAACACATCTTT. The encoded protein is CACVDLGANTDKHIF.

This clone was seen only a few times. A read error may be the cause here, since a much bigger clone is one base away. The chain uses TRDV2 and TRDJ1, with no clear D. There are 18 residues in the CDR3. Germline assignment: CDR1 GEAIGNYY and CDR2 EKD. Trimming took off 0 bases at V and 0 bases at J, with 19 bases between the two ends. The CDR3 DNA sequence: TGTGCCTGTGACACCCCCCGGAATACCGATTTCGACACCGATAAACTCATCTTT. It translates to CACDTPRNTDFDTDKLIF.

On this clone itself: A read error is likely here: a far larger clone is one base away. Other DNA sequences in the sample encode the same CDR3. This rearrangement joins TRDV2 to TRDJ1, with 8 bases matching TRDD3. V trimming: 7 bases; J trimming: 0 bases; junction bases outside the gene matches: 24. Germline CDR1 is GEAIGNYY and CDR2 is EKD. There are 20 residues in the CDR3. This CDR3 is CACDAILGGPQGLYTDKLIF. The CDR3 nucleotides are TGTGCCTGCGACGCGATACTGGGGGGTCCCCAGGGCTTGTACACCGATAAACTCATCTTT.

Of note for this clone: The TCRdb protein comes from a much larger clone and disagrees with this DNA's translation at residue 12, likely due to a read error; the protein given here is derived from the DNA. V and J are TRDV2 and TRDJ1; D call uncertain. Per the germline V gene, CDR1 is GEAIGNYY and CDR2 is EKD. The CDR3 length is 15 residues. V gave up 0 bases and J gave up 11 bases, with 21 bases separating them. CDR3 sequence reads: CACDTVSSKLELLIF. CDR3 nucleotide sequence: TGTGCCTGTGACACCGTCTCCTCCAAATTAGAGTTGCTCATCTTT.

By sample share, this clone is medium-sized. The identical CDR3 is also encoded by other nucleotide sequences in the sample. The rearrangement links TRDV2 to TRDJ1; TRDD3 matches at 11 bases. J was trimmed by 3 bases and V by 3 bases; bases with no gene match: 5. This CDR3 has 15 amino acids. Germline-derived CDR1 and CDR2 are GEAIGNYY and EKD. This CDR3 is CACDRLGDTSDKLIF. The DNA for the CDR3 is TGTGCCTGTGACCGTCTGGGGGATACCTCCGATAAACTCATCTTT.

Details on this clone: A far larger clone differs by one base, so this is likely a read error. Other DNA sequences in the same sample also yield this CDR3. The rearrangement links TRDV2 to TRDJ1; maybe TRDD3 (6 bases). V lost 4 bases and J 2 bases, leaving 16 bases between the germline ends. This CDR3 is built from 15 residues. Germline values: CDR1 GEAIGNYY, CDR2 EKD. As DNA, the CDR3 is TGTGCCTGTGAACCTCTCAGCGGGGATACCGATAAACTCATCTTT. Protein sequence: CACEPLSGDTDKLIF.

This clone ranks as large. The sample contains more than one DNA sequence encoding this CDR3. The chain is built from TRDV2 and TRDJ1, with D tentatively TRDD3 (6 bases). The V gene lost 7 bases and the J gene lost 4 bases, with 24 bases spanning the gap. The CDR3 extends over 16 amino acids. Germline V CDR1 and CDR2: GEAIGNYY, EKD. The CDR3 loop is CACSLMGVQTYDKLIF. As DNA, the CDR3 is TGTGCCTGCTCCTTGATGGGGGTACAAACGTACGATAAACTCATCTTT.

This clone was counted a few times. The chain links TRDV2 to TRDJ1; D not resolved. The CDR3 runs 17 residues. Trimming left V 7 bases short and J 0 bases short, with 23 bases between. CDR1 is GEAIGNYY, CDR2 EKD, per germline. This CDR3 reads CACNILKGLNYTDKLIF. In DNA, the CDR3 is TGTGCCTGCAACATTCTAAAAGGGCTCAATTACACCGATAAACTCATCTTT.

This clone was detected a few times. TCRdb lists the protein of a much larger clone for this DNA, which differs at residue 3, so this is likely a read error; the protein given here is translated from the DNA itself. J is TRDJ1 and V is TRDV2; TRDD3 agrees at 7 bases. Germline V gene data show CDR1 as GEAIGNYY and CDR2 as EKD. This CDR3 has 15 residues. This chain's CDR3 is CAYDTVGGYGDKLIF. CDR3 in DNA: TGTGCCTATGACACCGTGGGTGGATACGGCGATAAACTCATCTTT.

The sample holds a few counts of this clone. This DNA's translation differs at residue 14 from TCRdb's protein, which comes from a much larger clone; a read error is likely, and the protein shown is translated from the DNA. CDR3 in amino acids: CACDTVGYVLDKLTF. CDR3 coding DNA: TGTGCCTGTGACACCGTGGGATACGTGCTCGATAAACTCACCTTT. This chain connects TRDV2 to TRDJ1, with TRDD3 matching over 8 bases. Germline V gene sequence: CDR1 GEAIGNYY, CDR2 EKD. CDR3 length equals 15 residues.

This clone rates as medium-sized (0.01 to 0.1%). A far larger clone lies a single base away; this is likely a read error. This chain connects TRDV2 to TRDJ1; 11 positions match TRDD3. The CDR3 is 20 residues long. Germline loops: CDR1 GEAIGNYY, CDR2 EKD. With 3 bases clipped from V and 3 bases from J, the junction kept 20 bases outside the gene matches. The CDR3 bases are TGTGCCTGTGACCTAGTACTGGGGGATAATAATGCCCCCTACGCCGATAAACTCATCTTT. It codes for CACDLVLGDNNAPYADKLIF.

Remarks on this clone: Since a much larger clone is just one base distant, this may be a read error. Other DNA sequences from this sample encode an identical CDR3 as well. The chain is built from TRDV2 and TRDJ1, with 10 bases matching TRDD3. The CDR3 contains 16 residues. Per the germline V gene, CDR1 is GEAIGNYY and CDR2 is EKD. V dropped 7 bases and J dropped 0; count of bases not matched to a gene: 10. The CDR3 here is CACDSLLGDHTDKLIF. CDR3 in DNA: TGTGCCTGCGACTCGTTACTGGGGGATCACACCGATAAACTCATCTTT.